Listed below are T cell receptor beta chains from one sample, sequenced in a study of OX40 agonist ivuxolimab in advanced cancers. Method: immunoSEQ multiplex PCR; TCRdb's copy keeps in-frame clones and lacks some. This sample has about 110,000 clones; 91% occur once, and the top ten carry under 0.85%. Sample: CD4+ or CD8+ T cells sorted from blood, taken in a trial of the OX40 agonist ivuxolimab. These receptors all stem from an adult with an advanced solid tumor such as melanoma, head and neck, liver or kidney cancer. Both conserved end residues are part of each CDR3. The D gene is left open where the match is weak. Clone size appears in some rows only: once, few, many, or a class for an expanded clone.

NA	NA	TRBJ2-7	TRBV18	TGTGCCAGCTCTGGGTCCTACGAGCAGTACTTC	CASSGSYEQYF
NA	NA	TRBJ2-7	TRBV30	TGTGCCTGGAGTGCGGGTCCCCACGAGCAGTACTTC	CAWSAGPHEQYF
NA	few	TRBJ2-6	TRBV5-4	TGTGCCAGCAGTCGAAGGGAATCTGGGGCCAACGTCCTGACTTTC	CASSRRESGANVLTF
TRBD1	NA	TRBJ1-5	TRBV18	TGTGCCAGCTCACCCCAGAGGACAGGGGATCAGCCCCAGCATTTT	CASSPQRTGDQPQHF
NA	NA	TRBJ2-1	TRBV29-1	TGCAGCGCAGGGGCCTCCGGCAATGAGCAGTTCTTC	CSAGASGNEQFF
TRBD1	NA	TRBJ1-3	TRBV7-8	TGTGCCAGCAGTCAGCCGGGACAGGGGAGACTTAGAAACACCATATATTTT	CASSQPGQGRLRNTIYF
NA	NA	TRBJ2-5	TRBV25-1	TGTGCCAGCAGTGACCTCACCGCGGCGGGCAGAGAGACCCAGTACTTC	CASSDLTAAGRETQYF
NA	NA	TRBJ2-2	TRBV4-1	TGCGCCAGCAGCCAAGATACAGGGTCAGGGACCGGGGAGCTGTTTTTT	CASSQDTGSGTGELFF
NA	NA	TRBJ1-2	TRBV30	TGTGCCTGGAGAGTTGAAAGCTATGGCTACACCTTC	CAWRVESYGYTF
NA	NA	TRBJ1-6	TRBV5-4	TGTGCCAGCAGTTCACGACCGGGACGAATGGATTCACCCCTCCACTTT	CASSSRPGRMDSPLHF
TRBD1	NA	TRBJ2-7	TRBV7-9	TGTGCCAGCAGCTTAGCGATGGGACAGATCTACGAGCAGTACTTC	CASSLAMGQIYEQYF
NA	NA	TRBJ1-1	TRBV6-5	TGTGCCAGCAGTTACTCTCGGTCGGGGCTTGCTGAAGCTTTCTTT	CASSYSRSGLAEAFF
NA	NA	TRBJ1-1	TRBV18	TGTGCCAGCACCGTTAGTCTTACGGGTGAAGCTTTCTTT	CASTVSLTGEAFF
NA	NA	TRBJ1-2	TRBV7-9	TGTGCCAGCAGCTCCAGTGAGGGGTACTATGGCTACACCTTC	CASSSSEGYYGYTF
TRBD1	NA	TRBJ2-7	TRBV5-1	TGCGCCAGCAGCTTGACACAGGGGGTCGAGCAGTACTTC	CASSLTQGVEQYF
NA	NA	TRBJ2-1	TRBV6-6	TGTGCCAGCAGTTACTCTCCGGAGTACAATGAGCAGTTCTTC	CASSYSPEYNEQFF
NA	once	TRBJ1-2	TRBV5-1	TGCGCCAGCAGCGCTCCGACTAACTATGGCTACACCTTC	CASSAPTNYGYTF
NA	NA	TRBJ2-1	TRBV5-4	TGTGCCAGCAGCTCCGGGACCTACAATGAGCAGTTCTTC	CASSSGTYNEQFF
NA	once	TRBJ1-4	TRBV30	TGTGCCTGGAGACAGTCGGATGAAAAACTGTTTTTT	CAWRQSDEKLFF
NA	NA	TRBJ2-1	TRBV27	TGTGCCAGCAGTTTATCGCCGGTAAACCCCCAATCTGAGCAGTTCTTC	CASSLSPVNPQSEQFF
NA	NA	TRBJ1-2	TRBV6-1	TGTGCCAGCAGTACGCTACAGGGCGGCTATGGCTACACCTTC	CASSTLQGGYGYTF
TRBD1	NA	TRBJ2-3	TRBV5-6	TGTGCCAGCAGCTTACAGGGGGCTGGCACAGATACGCAGTATTTT	CASSLQGAGTDTQYF
TRBD1	NA	TRBJ2-1	TRBV9	TGTGCCAGCAGCCCAACCGGGACAGGCATTGAGGGGGGCTCCTACAATGAGCAGTTCTTC	CASSPTGTGIEGGSYNEQFF